This T cell receptor (beta chain) was obtained from a study of spatial heterogeneity in lung cancer. Study overall: At a median of about 22 months after resection, follow-up PBMC samples were sequenced when available. Within raw reads, each unique TCR and UMI combination appeared on average more than ten times.

In its sample, this clonotype was seen a few times. Described time point: blood at routine non-recurrence follow-up after resection. In each case, whole RNA from tumor, nontumor lung or frozen PBMC was sequenced unsorted. From the 5' RACE reads, TCRdb called clonotypes with MiXCR, one entry per CDR3 protein. The sample has some 110,000 distinct CDR3 sequences, 9.5% to 15% seen once; the top ten hold 16%. Sequencing used PBMCs, obtained at follow-up. The receptor was derived from a male donor with early-stage non-small cell lung cancer.

CDR3 loop: CASRRQTNEKLFF. The CDR3 DNA sequence: TGTGCCAGCAGGCGACAGACTAATGAAAAACTGTTTTTT. The chain employs TRBV28 and TRBJ1-4; weak D call: TRBD1 (5 bases). Germline values: CDR1 MDHEN, CDR2 SYDVKM. The CDR3 contains 13 residues. Trimming took 6 bases from V and 2 from J, leaving 7 bases between them.